This T cell receptor (beta chain) was sequenced for a study of neurological immune-mediated disorders. TCRdb processed the 5' RACE reads anew with MiXCR; each CDR3 protein has one entry. Of 11,000 to 15,000 distinct CDR3 sequences in the sample, approximately 7% were seen once. Germline V gene sequence: CDR1 MNHEY, CDR2 SMNVEV (reference sequence). J was trimmed by 7 bases and V by 4 bases; bases with no gene match: 8. CDR3 size: 14 residues. This clonotype was observed at least ten times. The V call is TRBV27, the J call TRBJ2-7; TRBD1 matches at 9 bases. The sequencing sample was made of CD8+ T cells from blood. This sequence was found in a woman aged 40 to 55 in good health. The CDR3 sequence: CASSWDRARREQYF. CDR3 DNA: TGTGCCAGCAGTTGGGACAGGGCGAGGAGAGAGCAGTACTTC.